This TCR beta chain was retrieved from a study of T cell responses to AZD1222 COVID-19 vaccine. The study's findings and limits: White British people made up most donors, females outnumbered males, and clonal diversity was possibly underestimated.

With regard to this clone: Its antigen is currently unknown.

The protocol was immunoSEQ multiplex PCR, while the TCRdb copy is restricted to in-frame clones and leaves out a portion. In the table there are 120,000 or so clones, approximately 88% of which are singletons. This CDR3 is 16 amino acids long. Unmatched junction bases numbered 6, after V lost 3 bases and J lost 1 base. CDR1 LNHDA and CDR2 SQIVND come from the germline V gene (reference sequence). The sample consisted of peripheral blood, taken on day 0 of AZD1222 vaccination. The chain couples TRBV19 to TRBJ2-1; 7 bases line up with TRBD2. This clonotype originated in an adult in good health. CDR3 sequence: CASSIPAGDSYNEQFF. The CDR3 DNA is TGTGCCAGTAGTATTCCCGCGGGAGATTCCTACAATGAGCAGTTCTTC.